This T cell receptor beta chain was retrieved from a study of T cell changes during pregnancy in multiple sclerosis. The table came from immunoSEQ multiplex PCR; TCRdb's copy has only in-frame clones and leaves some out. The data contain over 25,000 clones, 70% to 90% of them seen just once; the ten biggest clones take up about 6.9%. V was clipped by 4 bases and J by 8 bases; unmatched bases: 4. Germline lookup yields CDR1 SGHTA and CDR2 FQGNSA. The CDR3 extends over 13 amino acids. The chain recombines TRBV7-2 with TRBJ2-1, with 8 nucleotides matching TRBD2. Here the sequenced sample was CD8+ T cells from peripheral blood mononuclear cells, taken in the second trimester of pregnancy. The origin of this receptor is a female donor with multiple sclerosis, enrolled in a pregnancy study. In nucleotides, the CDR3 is TGTGCCAGCAGCTACGGGAGGGGCGATGAGCAGTTCTTC. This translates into CASSYGRGDEQFF.